This T cell receptor (beta chain) originates from a study of beta chain features in type 1 diabetes. There are 17 residues in the CDR3. Germline V lookup: CDR1 SGHNT, CDR2 YYREEE (reference sequence). Trimming pared 2 bases from V and 0 bases from J, leaving 16 bases between. What was sequenced were expressed TCRB transcripts, since all of the isolated RNA had been reverse transcribed. The repertoire was sequenced with immunoSEQ multiplex PCR; TCRdb's copy has only in-frame clones and lacks some. The repertoire has about 290,000 clones, under 8.5% of them found once; the top ten carry more than 0.9%. This clone was detected only a few times.

The source of this sequence is a woman in her late teens or twenties in good health. The rearrangement joins TRBV5-4 to TRBJ2-3; maybe TRBD2 (7 bases). The sequenced sample consisted of central memory CD4+ T cells from blood. The CDR3 is CASSLGGAGSSTDTQYF. CDR3 DNA sequence: TGTGCCAGCAGCTTAGGGGGAGCGGGATCAAGCACAGATACGCAGTATTTT.